This is a list of T cell receptor beta chains from one sample in a study of cytomegalovirus exposure and HLA in healthy donors. This table comes from immunoSEQ multiplex PCR, and its TCRdb copy is limited to in-frame clones, with some not included. The repertoire has 150,000 to 200,000 clones, approximately 85% of them found once; the top ten carry almost 9.5%. Material: PBMCs. These receptors originate from a young man in good health and CMV-seropositive. The CDR3 runs from the conserved cysteine through the conserved F or W. D genes are given only for firm matches. Size is omitted from some rows. Given values are once, few, many or a class for expanded clones.

clone_size d_call j_call v_call cdr3_aa cdr3_nt
. . TRBJ1-5 TRBV19 CASSTRGSGNQPQHF TGTGCCAGTAGTACCAGGGGTAGCGGCAATCAGCCCCAGCATTTT
. TRBD2 TRBJ2-7 TRBV5-1 CASMGGAGDEQYF TGCGCCAGCATGGGAGGGGCCGGGGACGAGCAGTACTTC
. . TRBJ1-1 TRBV28 CASNPTRGEAFF TGTGCCAGCAACCCCACAAGGGGTGAAGCTTTCTTT
. . TRBJ2-2 TRBV2 CASSEMGASGELFF TGTGCCAGCAGCGAAATGGGGGCGTCCGGGGAGCTGTTTTTT
. . TRBJ1-1 TRBV5-4 CASSLQQANTEAFF TGTGCCAGCAGCTTGCAACAGGCGAACACTGAAGCTTTCTTT
. . TRBJ2-7 TRBV9 CASSVGGPSYEQYF TGTGCCAGCAGCGTAGGTGGGCCGAGCTACGAGCAGTACTTC
. . TRBJ2-7 TRBV5-1 CASSQDTPYEQYF TGCGCCAGCAGCCAAGACACCCCCTACGAGCAGTACTTC
. . TRBJ2-7 TRBV7-9 CASSLGPEQYF TGTGCCAGCAGTTTAGGGCCCGAGCAGTACTTC
. . TRBJ2-7 TRBV2 CASFPAGGSHEQYF TGTGCCAGCTTCCCGGCAGGGGGGTCGCACGAGCAGTACTTC
. TRBD2 TRBJ2-1 TRBV30 CAWSRGGLPNEQFF TGTGCCTGGAGCCGGGGGGGGCTTCCCAATGAGCAGTTCTTC
. . TRBJ2-5 TRBV4-1 CASSQDLPGQETQYF TGCGCCAGCAGCCAAGACCTGCCGGGCCAAGAGACCCAGTACTTC
. TRBD1 TRBJ2-2 TRBV5-6 CASSATTGEPGELFF TGTGCCAGCAGCGCCACGACAGGGGAGCCCGGGGAGCTGTTTTTT
. . TRBJ1-3 TRBV10-3 CAISNINSGNTIYF TGTGCCATCAGTAACATCAACTCTGGAAACACCATATATTTT
. . TRBJ2-1 TRBV11-2 CASSLEAEQFF TGTGCCAGCAGCTTAGAGGCTGAGCAGTTCTTC
. . TRBJ1-5 TRBV30 CAWSVSGRDWQPQHF TGTGCCTGGAGTGTTTCCGGGAGGGATTGGCAGCCCCAGCATTTT
. . TRBJ1-5 TRBV7-2 CASSSKSGTGHQPQHF TGTGCCAGCAGCTCCAAATCCGGGACTGGTCATCAGCCCCAGCATTTT
. TRBD2 TRBJ2-2 TRBV10-1 CASSEAGGLLTGELFF TGCGCCAGCAGTGAGGCGGGGGGGCTTCTCACCGGGGAGCTGTTTTTT
. . TRBJ1-6 TRBV30 CAWSGQLDNSPLHF TGTGCCTGGAGTGGACAGTTAGATAATTCACCCCTCCACTTT
. TRBD2 TRBJ2-1 TRBV5-6 CASSLTSGGAYNEQFF TGTGCCAGCAGCTTGACTAGCGGGGGGGCCTACAATGAGCAGTTCTTC
. . TRBJ1-6 TRBV11-2 CASSSRQAGGSPLHF TGTGCCAGCAGCTCAAGACAGGCCGGAGGCTCACCCCTCCACTTT
. . TRBJ1-2 TRBV2 CASSEASGANYGYTF TGTGCCAGCAGTGAAGCTAGCGGAGCTAACTATGGCTACACCTTC
. . TRBJ1-5 TRBV2 CASSEEHRSARWPQHF TGTGCCAGCAGTGAAGAACACAGGTCCGCGAGGTGGCCCCAGCATTTT
few TRBD2 TRBJ2-7 TRBV12-5 CASGLVLAAYPYEQYF TGTGCTAGTGGTTTGGTACTAGCGGCGTATCCCTACGAGCAGTACTTC
. TRBD1 TRBJ2-7 TRBV11-2 CASSRLSGQGAEQYF TGTGCCAGCAGCCGACTCTCGGGACAGGGGGCCGAGCAGTACTTC
. TRBD1 TRBJ2-1 TRBV29-1 CSARTGNEQFF TGCAGCGCTCGGACAGGCAATGAGCAGTTCTTC
. TRBD1 TRBJ2-2 TRBV29-1 CSVARTGDTGELFF TGCAGCGTTGCTAGGACAGGGGACACCGGGGAGCTGTTTTTT
. TRBD1 TRBJ1-4 TRBV5-6 CASSSRTGLYEKLFF TGTGCCAGCAGCTCGCGGACAGGGTTGTACGAAAAACTGTTTTTT
. TRBD1 TRBJ2-7 TRBV14 CASSQDRDRFSYEQYF TGTGCCAGCAGCCAAGATCGGGACAGGTTCTCCTACGAGCAGTACTTC
. . TRBJ1-2 TRBV4-3 CASSQEYRSFYGYTF TGCGCCAGCAGCCAAGAGTACAGGTCCTTTTATGGCTACACCTTC
once . TRBJ2-7 TRBV4-1 CASSQDSGSLEQYF TGCGCCAGCAGCCAAGATAGCGGCAGCCTCGAGCAGTACTTC
few . TRBJ2-2 TRBV5-4 CASSLRAGVTGELFF TGTGCCAGCAGCTTGCGGGCAGGGGTTACCGGGGAGCTGTTTTTT
. . TRBJ2-7 TRBV11-2 CASGFGGRDEQYF TGTGCCAGCGGATTCGGTGGGCGTGACGAGCAGTACTTC
. . TRBJ2-7 TRBV6-6 CASSHRDWGREQYF TGTGCCAGCAGCCACAGGGATTGGGGACGCGAGCAGTACTTC
. . TRBJ1-4 TRBV18 CASSPAQEKEKLFF TGTGCCAGCTCACCGGCCCAGGAAAAGGAAAAACTGTTTTTT
. TRBD1 TRBJ2-5 TRBV7-7 CASSAGGQETQYF TGTGCCAGCAGCGCAGGGGGCCAAGAGACCCAGTACTTC
. . TRBJ1-2 TRBV7-8 CASSLSSLYGYTF TGTGCCAGCAGCTTGTCAAGCCTCTATGGCTACACCTTC
. . TRBJ2-1 TRBV11-3 CASSLDRVPYNEQFF TGTGCCAGCAGCTTAGACAGGGTCCCCTACAATGAGCAGTTCTTC
. . TRBJ2-2 TRBV5-1 CASSSAGNGGTGELFF TGCGCCAGCAGCTCGGCGGGGAATGGGGGCACCGGGGAGCTGTTTTTT
few TRBD2 TRBJ2-1 TRBV7-9 CASSLDHSGGARDEQFF TGTGCCAGCAGCTTGGACCATAGCGGGGGGGCCAGAGATGAGCAGTTCTTC
once . TRBJ2-1 TRBV9 CASSVATGAGALQSSYNEQFF TGTGCCAGCAGCGTAGCGACCGGTGCGGGGGCTCTCCAGAGCTCCTACAATGAGCAGTTCTTC
. . TRBJ1-2 TRBV18 CASSPIGPEGGNYGYTF TGTGCCAGCTCACCTATAGGCCCAGAAGGGGGTAACTATGGCTACACCTTC
. . TRBJ1-1 TRBV5-1 CASSIRGGELNTEAFF TGCGCCAGCAGCATTAGGGGGGGCGAGCTGAACACTGAAGCTTTCTTT
. TRBD1 TRBJ1-2 TRBV16 CASSPWTGPNYGYTF TGTGCCAGCAGCCCTTGGACAGGGCCCAACTATGGCTACACCTTC
. . TRBJ1-2 TRBV10-3 CAIAGGNYGYTF TGTGCCATCGCGGGCGGAAACTATGGCTACACCTTC
. . TRBJ1-2 TRBV19 CASSYLIGGGSDGYTF TGTGCCAGTAGTTATCTTATTGGGGGCGGTTCGGATGGCTACACCTTC
. TRBD2 TRBJ2-7 TRBV4-3 CASSQEGGLGEQYF TGCGCCAGCAGCCAAGAGGGAGGGCTGGGGGAGCAGTACTTC
. TRBD2 TRBJ2-3 TRBV2 CARKTSEAPDTQYF TGTGCCAGGAAGACTAGCGAGGCCCCGGATACGCAGTATTTT
. TRBD1 TRBJ1-2 TRBV7-2 CASSLGERGLGYTF TGTGCCAGCAGCTTGGGGGAGAGGGGGCTTGGCTACACCTTC
. TRBD2 TRBJ2-3 TRBV10-1 CASNTQNRGLAGGRDTQYF TGCGCCAGCAACACTCAGAACCGCGGCCTAGCGGGGGGGCGAGATACGCAGTATTTT
. TRBD1 TRBJ1-6 TRBV30 CAWDGQGSGPYNSPLHF TGTGCCTGGGATGGACAGGGTTCGGGGCCCTATAATTCACCCCTCCACTTT